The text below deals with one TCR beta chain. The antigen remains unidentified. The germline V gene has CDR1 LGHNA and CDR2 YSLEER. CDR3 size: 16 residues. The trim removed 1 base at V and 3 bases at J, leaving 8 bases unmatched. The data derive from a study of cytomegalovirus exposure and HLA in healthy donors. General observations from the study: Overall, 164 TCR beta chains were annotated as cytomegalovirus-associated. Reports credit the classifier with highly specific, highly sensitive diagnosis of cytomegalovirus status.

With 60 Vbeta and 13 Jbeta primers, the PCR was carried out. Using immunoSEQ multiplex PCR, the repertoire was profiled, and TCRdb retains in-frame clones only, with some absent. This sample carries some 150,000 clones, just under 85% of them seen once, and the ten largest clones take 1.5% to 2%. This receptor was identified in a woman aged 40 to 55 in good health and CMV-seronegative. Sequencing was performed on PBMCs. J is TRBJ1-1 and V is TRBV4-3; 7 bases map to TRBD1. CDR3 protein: CASSQAHRGLYTEAFF. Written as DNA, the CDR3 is TGCGCCAGCAGCCAAGCACACAGGGGTCTTTACACTGAAGCTTTCTTT.